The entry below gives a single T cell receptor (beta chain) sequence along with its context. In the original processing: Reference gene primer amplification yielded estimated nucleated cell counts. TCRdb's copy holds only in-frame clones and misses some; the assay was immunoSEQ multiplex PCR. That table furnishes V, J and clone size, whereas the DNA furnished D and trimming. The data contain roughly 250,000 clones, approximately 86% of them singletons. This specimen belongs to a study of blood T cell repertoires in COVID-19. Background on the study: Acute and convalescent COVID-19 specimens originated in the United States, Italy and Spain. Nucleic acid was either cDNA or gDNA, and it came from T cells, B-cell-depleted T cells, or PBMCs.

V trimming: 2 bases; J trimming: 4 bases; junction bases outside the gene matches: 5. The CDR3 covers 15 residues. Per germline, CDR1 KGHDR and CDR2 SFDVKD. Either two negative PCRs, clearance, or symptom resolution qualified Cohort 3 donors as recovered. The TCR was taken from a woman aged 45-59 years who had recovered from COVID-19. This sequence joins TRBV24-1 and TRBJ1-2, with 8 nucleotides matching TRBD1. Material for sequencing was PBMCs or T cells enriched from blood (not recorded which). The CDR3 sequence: CATSDSGTGVYGYTF. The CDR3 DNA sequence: TGTGCCACCAGTGATTCCGGGACAGGAGTCTATGGCTACACCTTC.